These T cell receptor beta chains were read from a single sample in a study of blood T cells in healthy people across ages. TCRdb used MiXCR to reprocess the 5' RACE reads, holding one entry per CDR3 protein. The profile shows about 1 million distinct CDR3 sequences, under 55% of them singletons. Sample: blood. These TCRs come from a woman aged 55 to 70 in good health. CDR3s include the opening cysteine and the closing phenylalanine or tryptophan. A D gene is named only where the DNA matches it firmly. Expanded clones are given a class, and other clones once, few, many or no size at all.

J gene: TRBJ2-1
clone size: .
D gene: .
V gene: TRBV29-1
CDR3 protein: CSVVTGTGERYF
CDR3 DNA: TGCAGCGTTGTGACAGGAACGGGCGAGCGGTACTTC

J gene: TRBJ2-3
clone size: few
D gene: TRBD2
V gene: TRBV11-2
CDR3 protein: CASSTRTSGRGYADTQYF
CDR3 DNA: TGTGCCAGCAGCACAAGGACTAGCGGGAGGGGGTATGCAGATACGCAGTATTTT

J gene: TRBJ2-1
clone size: .
D gene: TRBD2
V gene: TRBV14
CDR3 protein: CASSQEGLAGGPGQFF
CDR3 DNA: TGTGCCAGCAGCCAAGAGGGACTAGCGGGAGGGCCAGGGCAGTTCTTC

J gene: TRBJ2-7
clone size: .
D gene: .
V gene: TRBV20-1
CDR3 protein: CSASGADSYEQYF
CDR3 DNA: TGCAGTGCTAGTGGGGCGGATTCCTACGAGCAGTACTTC

J gene: TRBJ2-7
clone size: .
D gene: .
V gene: TRBV6-6
CDR3 protein: CASSLKGEQYF
CDR3 DNA: TGTGCCAGCAGTTTGAAAGGCGAGCAGTACTTC

J gene: TRBJ2-7
clone size: few
D gene: .
V gene: TRBV15
CDR3 protein: CATSRAGPGFSYEQYF
CDR3 DNA: TGTGCCACCAGCAGAGCTGGACCGGGATTCTCCTACGAGCAGTACTTC

J gene: TRBJ1-5
clone size: .
D gene: .
V gene: TRBV4-1
CDR3 protein: CASSQTDSSNQPQHF
CDR3 DNA: TGCGCCAGCAGCCAAACGGACAGCTCCAATCAGCCCCAGCATTTT

J gene: TRBJ2-7
clone size: few
D gene: .
V gene: TRBV20-1
CDR3 protein: CSAGGSSYEQYF
CDR3 DNA: TGCAGTGCGGGAGGCAGCTCCTACGAGCAGTACTTC

J gene: TRBJ2-1
clone size: few
D gene: .
V gene: TRBV6-5
CDR3 protein: CASSDWETYNEQFF
CDR3 DNA: TGTGCCAGCAGCGACTGGGAAACCTACAATGAGCAGTTCTTC

J gene: TRBJ1-2
clone size: .
D gene: TRBD1
V gene: TRBV30
CDR3 protein: CAWNFRGRDGYTF
CDR3 DNA: TGTGCCTGGAATTTCAGGGGGCGGGATGGCTACACCTTC

J gene: TRBJ1-3
clone size: .
D gene: .
V gene: TRBV21-1
CDR3 protein: CASSKWRQSPKPQVSGNTIYF
CDR3 DNA: TGTGCCAGCAGCAAATGGAGGCAGTCCCCCAAGCCCCAAGTCTCTGGAAACACCATATATTTT

J gene: TRBJ2-1
clone size: once
D gene: TRBD2
V gene: TRBV20-1
CDR3 protein: CSARGRSGTPF
CDR3 DNA: TGCAGTGCTAGAGGACGGAGCGGGACTCCCTTC

J gene: TRBJ2-7
clone size: .
D gene: .
V gene: TRBV9
CDR3 protein: CASSGGPHRSSYEQYF
CDR3 DNA: TGTGCCAGCAGCGGGGGTCCGCACCGCTCCTCCTACGAGCAGTACTTC

J gene: TRBJ2-3
clone size: few
D gene: TRBD2
V gene: TRBV20-1
CDR3 protein: CSASAAREVVDTQYF
CDR3 DNA: TGCAGTGCTAGCGCGGCGCGGGAGGTAGTAGATACGCAGTATTTT

J gene: TRBJ2-7
clone size: few
D gene: .
V gene: TRBV28
CDR3 protein: CASSLIVGSYEQYF
CDR3 DNA: TGTGCCAGCAGTTTAATTGTGGGCTCCTACGAGCAGTACTTC

J gene: TRBJ2-3
clone size: .
D gene: .
V gene: TRBV3-1
CDR3 protein: CASSQEGGARTDTQYF
CDR3 DNA: TGTGCCAGCAGCCAAGAAGGCGGGGCAAGGACAGATACGCAGTATTTT

J gene: TRBJ2-1
clone size: many
D gene: .
V gene: TRBV5-1
CDR3 protein: CASSLVGYNEQFF
CDR3 DNA: TGTGCCAGCAGCTTGGTGGGCTACAATGAGCAGTTCTTC

J gene: TRBJ2-7
clone size: .
D gene: TRBD2
V gene: TRBV7-2
CDR3 protein: CASSPRWREGSYEQYF
CDR3 DNA: TGTGCCAGCAGCCCCCGTTGGCGGGAGGGCTCCTACGAGCAGTACTTC

J gene: TRBJ1-4
clone size: few
D gene: .
V gene: TRBV6-5
CDR3 protein: CASGLGRANEKLFF
CDR3 DNA: TGTGCCAGCGGCCTGGGAAGGGCTAATGAAAAACTGTTTTTT

J gene: TRBJ1-4
clone size: .
D gene: TRBD1
V gene: TRBV25-1
CDR3 protein: CASREDRDSEKLFF
CDR3 DNA: TGTGCCAGCAGGGAGGACAGGGATTCTGAAAAACTGTTTTTT

J gene: TRBJ2-1
clone size: .
D gene: .
V gene: TRBV18
CDR3 protein: CASSPLPKRETQFF
CDR3 DNA: TGTGCCAGCTCACCTTTACCTAAACGTGAGACCCAGTTCTTC

J gene: TRBJ2-1
clone size: .
D gene: .
V gene: TRBV20-1
CDR3 protein: CSARVVAATYNEQFF
CDR3 DNA: TGCAGTGCTAGAGTCGTAGCTGCCACCTACAATGAGCAGTTCTTC